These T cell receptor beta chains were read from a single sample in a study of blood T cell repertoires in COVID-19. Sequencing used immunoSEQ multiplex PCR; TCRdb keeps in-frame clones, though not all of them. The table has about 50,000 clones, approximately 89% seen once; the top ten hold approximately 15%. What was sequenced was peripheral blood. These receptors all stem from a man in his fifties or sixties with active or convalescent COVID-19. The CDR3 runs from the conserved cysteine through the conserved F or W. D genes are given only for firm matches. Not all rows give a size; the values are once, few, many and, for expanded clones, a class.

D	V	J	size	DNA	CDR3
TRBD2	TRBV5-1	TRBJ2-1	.	TGCGCCAGCAGCTTTACTAGCGGGGACAATGAGCAGTTCTTC	CASSFTSGDNEQFF
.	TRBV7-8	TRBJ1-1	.	TGTGCCAGCAGCTTAGGTGGGGGCGTTGGAACTGAAGCTTTCTTT	CASSLGGGVGTEAFF
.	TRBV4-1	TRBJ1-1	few	TGCGCCAGCAGCCAAAGTCCGGGTGGAGGGAACACTGAAGCTTTCTTT	CASSQSPGGGNTEAFF
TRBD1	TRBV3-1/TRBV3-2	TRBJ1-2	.	TGTGCCAGCAGGGGGACAGGGGCCGCCGTTGTCCATGGCTACACCTTC	CASRGTGAAVVHGYTF
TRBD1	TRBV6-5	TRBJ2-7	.	TGTGCCAGCAGTTACTCCAACAGGGGGCGCAGCGAGCAGTACTTC	CASSYSNRGRSEQYF
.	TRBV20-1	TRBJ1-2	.	TGCAGTGCTAGTATGGCGGACAGTGGCTACACCTTC	CSASMADSGYTF
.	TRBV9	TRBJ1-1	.	TGTGCCAGCAGCGTAGAAGTTGGCCAGATGCAAATGAACACTGAAGCTTTCTTT	CASSVEVGQMQMNTEAFF
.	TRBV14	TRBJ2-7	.	TGTGCCAGCAGCCAGGGACTCTCTCCCGGCTCCTACGAGCAGTACTTC	CASSQGLSPGSYEQYF
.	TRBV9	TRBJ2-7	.	TGTGCCAGCAGCGTGGTTCCGAGCTCCTACGAGCAGTACTTC	CASSVVPSSYEQYF
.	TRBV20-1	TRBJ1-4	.	TGCAGTGCTAGTGCTGCAACTAATGAAAAACTGTTTTTT	CSASAATNEKLFF
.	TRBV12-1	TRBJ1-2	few	TGTGCCAGCAGCACATCGGGACAGGGGAAGTATGGCTACACCTTC	CASSTSGQGKYGYTF